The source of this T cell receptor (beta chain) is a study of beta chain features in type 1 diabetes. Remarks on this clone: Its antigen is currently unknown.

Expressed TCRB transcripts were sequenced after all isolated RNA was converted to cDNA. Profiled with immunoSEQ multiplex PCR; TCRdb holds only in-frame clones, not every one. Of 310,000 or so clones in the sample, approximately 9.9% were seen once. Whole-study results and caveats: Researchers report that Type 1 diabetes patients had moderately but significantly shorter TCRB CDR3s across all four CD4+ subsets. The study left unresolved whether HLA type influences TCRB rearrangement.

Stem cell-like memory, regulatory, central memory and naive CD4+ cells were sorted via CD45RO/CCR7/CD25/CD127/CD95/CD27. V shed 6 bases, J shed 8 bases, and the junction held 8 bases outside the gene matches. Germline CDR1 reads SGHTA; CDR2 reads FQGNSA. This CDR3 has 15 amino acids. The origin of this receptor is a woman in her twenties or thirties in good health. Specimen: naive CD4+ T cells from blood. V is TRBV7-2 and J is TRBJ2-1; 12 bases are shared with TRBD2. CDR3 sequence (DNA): TGTGCCAGCAGACGACTAGCGGGAGCCCCCCATGAGCAGTTCTTC. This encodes CASRRLAGAPHEQFF.